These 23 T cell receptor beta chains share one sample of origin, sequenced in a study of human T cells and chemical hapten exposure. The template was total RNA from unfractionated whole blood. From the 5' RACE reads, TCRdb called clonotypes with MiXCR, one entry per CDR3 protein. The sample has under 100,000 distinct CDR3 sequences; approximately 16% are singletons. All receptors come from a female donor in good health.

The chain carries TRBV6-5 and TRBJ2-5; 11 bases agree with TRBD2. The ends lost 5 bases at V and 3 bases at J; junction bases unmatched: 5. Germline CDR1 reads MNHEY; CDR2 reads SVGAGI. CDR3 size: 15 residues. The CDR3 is CASSAPGLAEETQYF. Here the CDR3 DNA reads TGTGCCAGCAGTGCGCCGGGACTAGCGGAAGAGACCCAGTACTTC.

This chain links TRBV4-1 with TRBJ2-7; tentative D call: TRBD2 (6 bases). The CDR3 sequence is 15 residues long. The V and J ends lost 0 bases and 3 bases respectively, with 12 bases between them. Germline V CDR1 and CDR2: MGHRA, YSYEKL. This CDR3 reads CASSQEGGPGYEQYF. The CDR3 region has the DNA TGCGCCAGCAGCCAAGAGGGAGGCCCCGGCTACGAGCAGTACTTC.

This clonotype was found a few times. The CDR3 protein is CASRRTSGDTDTQYF. The CDR3 DNA is TGTGCCAGCAGGAGGACTAGCGGGGATACAGATACGCAGTATTTT. V is TRBV6-1 and J is TRBJ2-3, with TRBD2 matching 12 bases. The J segment lost 3 bases and the V segment lost 6 bases, leaving 4 bases of the junction unmatched. CDR3 length: 15 amino acids. Germline loops: CDR1 MNHNS, CDR2 SASEGT.

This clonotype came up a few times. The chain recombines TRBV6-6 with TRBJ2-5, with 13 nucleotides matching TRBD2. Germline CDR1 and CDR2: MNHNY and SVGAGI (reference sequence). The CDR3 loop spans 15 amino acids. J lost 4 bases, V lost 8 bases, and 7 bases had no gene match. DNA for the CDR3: TGTGCCAGCGGCCAGACTAGCGGGGGGACAGAGACCCAGTACTTC. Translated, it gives CASGQTSGGTETQYF.

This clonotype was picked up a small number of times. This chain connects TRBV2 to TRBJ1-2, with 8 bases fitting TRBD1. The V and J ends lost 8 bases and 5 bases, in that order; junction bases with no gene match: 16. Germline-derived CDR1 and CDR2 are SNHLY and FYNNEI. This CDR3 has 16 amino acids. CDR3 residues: CASSFPKTGEGYGYTF. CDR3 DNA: TGTGCCAGCTCCTTTCCGAAGACAGGGGAGGGATATGGCTACACCTTC.

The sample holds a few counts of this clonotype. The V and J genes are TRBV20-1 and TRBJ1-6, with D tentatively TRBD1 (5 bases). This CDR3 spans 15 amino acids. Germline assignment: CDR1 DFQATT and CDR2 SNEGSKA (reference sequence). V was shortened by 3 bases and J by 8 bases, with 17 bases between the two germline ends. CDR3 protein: CSARGGPNWDSPLHF. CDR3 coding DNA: TGCAGTGCTAGGGGGGGACCCAATTGGGATTCACCCCTCCACTTT.

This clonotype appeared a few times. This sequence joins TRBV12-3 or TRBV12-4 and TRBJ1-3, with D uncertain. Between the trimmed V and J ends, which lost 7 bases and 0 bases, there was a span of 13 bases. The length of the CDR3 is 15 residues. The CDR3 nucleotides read TGTGCCAGCACCTATCAGGCGAACTCTGGAAACACCATATATTTT. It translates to CASTYQANSGNTIYF.

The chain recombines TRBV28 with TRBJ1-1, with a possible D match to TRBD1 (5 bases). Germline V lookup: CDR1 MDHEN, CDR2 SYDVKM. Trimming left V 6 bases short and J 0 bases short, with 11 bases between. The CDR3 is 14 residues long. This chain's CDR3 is CASSETALNTEAFF. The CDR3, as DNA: TGTGCCAGCAGCGAGACAGCCCTGAACACTGAAGCTTTCTTT. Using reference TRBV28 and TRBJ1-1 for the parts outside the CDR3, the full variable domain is DVKVTQSSRYLVKRTGEKVFLECVQDMDHENMFWYRQDPGLGLRLIYFSYDVKMKEKGDIPEGYSVSREKKERFSLILESASTNQTSMYLCASSETALNTEAFFGQGTRLTVV.

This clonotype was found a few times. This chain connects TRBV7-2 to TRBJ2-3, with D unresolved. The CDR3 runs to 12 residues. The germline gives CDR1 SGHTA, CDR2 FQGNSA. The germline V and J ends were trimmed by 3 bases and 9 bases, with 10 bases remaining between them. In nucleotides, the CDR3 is TGTGCCAGCAGCTTTGACGTCGGGACGCAGTATTTT. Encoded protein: CASSFDVGTQYF.

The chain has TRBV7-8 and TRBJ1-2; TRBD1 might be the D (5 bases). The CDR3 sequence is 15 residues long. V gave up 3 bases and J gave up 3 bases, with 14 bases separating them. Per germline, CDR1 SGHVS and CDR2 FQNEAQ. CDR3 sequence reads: CASSLRGQSDYGYTF. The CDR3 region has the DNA TGTGCCAGCAGCTTGCGGGGCCAAAGCGACTATGGCTACACCTTC.

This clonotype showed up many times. CDR3 protein: CASSGEYFEKLFF. The CDR3 nucleotides are TGTGCCAGCAGTGGGGAGTATTTCGAAAAACTGTTTTTT. The V and J genes are TRBV6-1 and TRBJ1-4; no reliable D call. Germline V CDR1 and CDR2: MNHNS, SASEGT. This CDR3 has 13 amino acids. V lost 4 bases and J 8 bases, leaving 11 bases between the germline ends.

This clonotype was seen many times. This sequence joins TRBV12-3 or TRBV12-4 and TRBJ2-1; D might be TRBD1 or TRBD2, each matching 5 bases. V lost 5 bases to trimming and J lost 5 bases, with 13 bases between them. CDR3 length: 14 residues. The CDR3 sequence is CASSPLGAHNEQFF. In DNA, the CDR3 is TGTGCCAGCAGTCCCCTCGGGGCCCACAATGAGCAGTTCTTC.

CDR3 residues: CASSTTSTMETQYF. The CDR3 nucleotides read TGTGCCAGCAGTACGACTAGTACGATGGAGACCCAGTACTTC. The chain is built from TRBV27 and TRBJ2-5; a possible D gene is TRBD2 (6 bases). CDR3 size: 14 residues. CDR1 is MNHEY and CDR2 is SMNVEV in the germline V gene (reference sequence). V lost 5 bases and J lost 5, with 15 bases in between.

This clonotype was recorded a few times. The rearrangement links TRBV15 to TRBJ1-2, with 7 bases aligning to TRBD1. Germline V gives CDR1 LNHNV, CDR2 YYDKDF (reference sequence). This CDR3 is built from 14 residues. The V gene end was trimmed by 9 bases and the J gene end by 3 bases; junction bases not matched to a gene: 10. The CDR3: CATRNFQGDYGYTF. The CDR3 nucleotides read TGTGCCACTAGAAACTTCCAGGGGGACTATGGCTACACCTTC.

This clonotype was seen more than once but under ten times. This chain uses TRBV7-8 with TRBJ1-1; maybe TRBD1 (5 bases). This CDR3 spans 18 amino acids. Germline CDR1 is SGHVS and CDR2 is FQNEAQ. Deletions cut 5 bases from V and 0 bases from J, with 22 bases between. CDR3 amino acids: CASSQRSQGGIMNTEAFF. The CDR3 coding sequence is TGTGCCAGCAGCCAAAGGTCGCAGGGCGGAATCATGAACACTGAAGCTTTCTTT.

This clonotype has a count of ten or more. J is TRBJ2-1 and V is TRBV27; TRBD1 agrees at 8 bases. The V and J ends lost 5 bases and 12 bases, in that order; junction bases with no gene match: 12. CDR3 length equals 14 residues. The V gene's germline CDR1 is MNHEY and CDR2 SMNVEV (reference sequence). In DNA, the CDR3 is TGTGCCAGCAGTGTGGACAGGGACGCAAGGAGGCAGTTCTTC. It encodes CASSVDRDARRQFF.

The CDR3 reads CSASGQVKVADTYNEQFF. For the CDR3, the DNA is TGCAGTGCTAGCGGTCAAGTAAAAGTCGCCGATACCTACAATGAGCAGTTCTTC. The chain combines TRBV20-1 with TRBJ2-1; no reliable D call. CDR1 and CDR2 from the germline V gene are DFQATT and SNEGSKA (reference sequence). V gave up 3 bases and J gave up 2 bases, with 23 bases separating them. The CDR3 is 18 amino acids.

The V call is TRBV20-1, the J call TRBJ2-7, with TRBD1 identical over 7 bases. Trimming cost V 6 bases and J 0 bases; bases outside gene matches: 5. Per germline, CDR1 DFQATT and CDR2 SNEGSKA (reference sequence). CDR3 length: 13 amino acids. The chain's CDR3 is CSAFRDSSYEQYF. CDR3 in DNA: TGCAGTGCCTTCCGGGACAGCTCCTACGAGCAGTACTTC.

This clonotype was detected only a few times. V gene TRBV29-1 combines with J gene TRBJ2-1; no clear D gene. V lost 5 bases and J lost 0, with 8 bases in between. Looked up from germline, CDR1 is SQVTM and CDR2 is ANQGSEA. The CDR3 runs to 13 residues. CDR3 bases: TGCAGCGTTCTTACCAACTCCTACAATGAGCAGTTCTTC. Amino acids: CSVLTNSYNEQFF.

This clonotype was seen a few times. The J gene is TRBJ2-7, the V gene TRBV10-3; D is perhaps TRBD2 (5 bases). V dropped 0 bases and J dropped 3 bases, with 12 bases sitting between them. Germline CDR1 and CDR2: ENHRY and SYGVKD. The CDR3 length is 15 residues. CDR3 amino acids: CAISESVEGSYEQYF. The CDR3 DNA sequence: TGTGCCATCAGTGAGTCGGTCGAGGGAAGCTACGAGCAGTACTTC.

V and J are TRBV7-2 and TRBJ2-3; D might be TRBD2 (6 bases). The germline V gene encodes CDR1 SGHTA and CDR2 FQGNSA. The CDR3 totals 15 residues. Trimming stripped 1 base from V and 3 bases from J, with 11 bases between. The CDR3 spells CASSLDRLGTDTQYF. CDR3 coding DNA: TGTGCCAGCAGCTTAGACCGACTAGGGACAGATACGCAGTATTTT.

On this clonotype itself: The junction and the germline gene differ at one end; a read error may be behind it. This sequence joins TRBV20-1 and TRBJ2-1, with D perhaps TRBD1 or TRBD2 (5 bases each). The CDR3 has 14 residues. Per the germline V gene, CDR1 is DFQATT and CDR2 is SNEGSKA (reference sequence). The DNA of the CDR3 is TGCAGTGCTAGAGGGGGGTTCTCCGACAATGAGCAGTTCTTC. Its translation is CSARGGFSDNEQFF.

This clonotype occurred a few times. The CDR3 region is CASSITRNTIYF. CDR3 sequence (DNA): TGTGCCAGCAGCATTACAAGAAACACCATATATTTT. The chain combines TRBV7-2 with TRBJ1-3; D remains ambiguous. This CDR3 has 12 amino acids. V was trimmed by 5 bases and J by 5 bases, leaving 7 bases between them. CDR1 is SGHTA, CDR2 FQGNSA, per germline.